Each of the 31 T cell receptor beta chains below was sequenced from the same sample in a study of T cells in Graves' hyperthyroidism and ophthalmopathy. RNA transcripts were the template for amplifying TCR beta CDR3 regions. During a first-round RT-PCR of the TCR CDR3, the HTBI primer set was used. Each CDR3 protein gets one entry after TCRdb re-called the multiplex PCR reads with MiXCR. The sample holds approximately 480,000 distinct CDR3 sequences; less than 25% are singletons and the top ten take 26%. Specimen: blood. These receptors all come from a man younger than 30 with Graves' hyperthyroidism.

This clonotype was counted at least ten times. This rearrangement joins TRBV2 to TRBJ1-2; unclear D gene. There are 12 residues in the CDR3. Trimming stripped 8 bases from V and 5 bases from J, with 12 bases between. Looked up from germline, CDR1 is SNHLY and CDR2 is FYNNEI. CDR3 DNA: TGTGCCAGCGGGAGGGAGCTATATGGCTACACCTTC. This translates into CASGRELYGYTF.

Remarks on this clonotype: This may arise from a read error, as a much more abundant clone is one base away. J is TRBJ1-2 and V is TRBV7-8, with unresolved D. The CDR3 has 14 amino acids. Deletions cut 5 bases from V and 5 bases from J, with 15 bases between. The germline V gene has CDR1 SGHVS and CDR2 FQNEAQ. CDR3 loop: CASSAYCRPYGYTF. CDR3 bases: TGTGCCAGCAGCGCGTACTGTAGACCTTATGGCTACACCTTC.

This clonotype was picked up many times. This rearrangement joins TRBV5-1 to TRBJ1-1, with unresolved D. The CDR3 consists of 12 residues. The germline V and J ends were trimmed by 8 bases and 3 bases, with 11 bases remaining between them. Germline V gives CDR1 SGHRS, CDR2 YFSETQ. CDR3 loop: CASRKDDTEAFF. The CDR3 region has the DNA TGCGCCAGTCGCAAAGACGACACTGAAGCTTTCTTT. Complete variable domain (other parts from reference TRBV5-1 and TRBJ1-1): KAGVTQTPRYLIKTRGQQVTLSCSPISGHRSVSWYQQTPGQGLQFLFEYFSETQRNKGNFPGRFSGRQFSNSRSEMNVSTLELGDSALYLCASRKDDTEAFFGQGTRLTVV.

This chain joins TRBV3-1 and TRBJ2-7, with 10 bases that match TRBD2. The V segment lost 3 bases and the J segment 2 bases; nucleotides outside the gene matches: 4. CDR3 length: 15 amino acids. Germline CDR1 and CDR2: LGHDT and YNNKEL (reference sequence). CDR3 residues: CASSQTSGLAYEQYF. For the CDR3, the DNA is TGTGCCAGCAGCCAGACTAGCGGGCTCGCCTACGAGCAGTACTTC.

This clonotype was seen ten or more times. The chain recombines TRBV11-3 with TRBJ2-7; 10 positions agree with TRBD1. Trimming took 4 bases from V and 2 from J; bases not matched to a gene: 17. Per the germline V gene, CDR1 is SGHNT and CDR2 is YENEEA. The CDR3 loop spans 19 amino acids. CDR3 protein: CASSSPGQGRPPFPYEQYF. The CDR3 coding sequence is TGTGCCAGCAGCTCTCCGGGACAGGGGCGCCCCCCCTTCCCCTACGAGCAGTACTTC.

This clonotype has a count of ten or more. The V call is TRBV28, the J call TRBJ1-5; 8 bases are a match to TRBD1. Germline V CDR1 and CDR2: MDHEN, SYDVKM. The CDR3 runs to 18 residues. J gave up 5 bases and V 2 bases, and 14 bases lay outside the gene matches. For the CDR3, the DNA is TGTGCCAGCAGTTTAGTTTCGCGGGCAGGGGGCTTGGATCAGCCCCAGCATTTT. It yields the protein CASSLVSRAGGLDQPQHF.

This chain links TRBV10-3 with TRBJ2-7; 7 nucleotides match TRBD1. Per the germline V gene, CDR1 is ENHRY and CDR2 is SYGVKD. V gave up 5 bases and J gave up 0 bases; unmatched junction bases: 4. This CDR3 has 14 amino acids. The CDR3 spells CAISSGTASYEQYF. Here the CDR3 DNA reads TGTGCCATCAGTTCCGGGACAGCCTCCTACGAGCAGTACTTC.

This clonotype has a count of ten or more. The chain employs TRBV11-2 and TRBJ1-1, with TRBD1 as a possible D gene (5 bases). CDR1 and CDR2 (germline): SGHAT, FQNNGV. V dropped 4 bases and J dropped 1 base, with 13 bases sitting between them. The CDR3 spans 15 residues. In DNA, the CDR3 is TGTGCCAGCAGCTCTAGCCCCGGGACGAACACTGAAGCTTTCTTT. Protein product: CASSSSPGTNTEAFF.

This clonotype was counted ten times or more. This may be a read error, as it is one base from a much larger clone. The genes are TRBV5-1 and TRBJ1-1; D not certain. Trimming pared 0 bases from V and 1 base from J, leaving 4 bases between. Per germline, CDR1 SGHRS and CDR2 YFSETQ. The CDR3 sequence is 13 residues long. The CDR3 region has the DNA TGCGCCAGCAGCTTGGAAAAGAACACTGAAGCTTTCTTT. It yields the protein CASSLEKNTEAFF.

The chain couples TRBV7-7 to TRBJ2-5; 9 bases are a match to TRBD1. This CDR3 comprises 16 residues. J was trimmed by 4 bases and V by 1 base; bases with no gene match: 7. Germline V CDR1 and CDR2: SSHAT, FNYEAQ (reference sequence). The DNA for the CDR3 is TGTGCCAGCAGCTTAGTAGGGGACAGGGCTGGAGAGACCCAGTACTTC. Translation: CASSLVGDRAGETQYF.

The rearrangement uses TRBV18 and TRBJ1-2; D is possibly TRBD1 (6 bases). The CDR3 has 15 residues. Trimming stripped 2 bases from V and 0 bases from J, with 10 bases between. CDR1 and CDR2 from the germline V gene are KGHSH and LQKENI. CDR3: CASSPETGPNYGYTF. In nucleotides, the CDR3 is TGTGCCAGCTCACCAGAAACAGGGCCTAACTATGGCTACACCTTC.

This clonotype was counted at least ten times. The chain carries TRBV6-1 and TRBJ1-5, with 8 bases that match TRBD1. Per germline, CDR1 MNHNS and CDR2 SASEGT. Germline trimming cut 7 bases from V and 2 bases from J; bases unmatched to any gene: 7. The CDR3 extends over 15 amino acids. CDR3 DNA: TGTGCCAGCACCCTACAGGGGGAGCGCAATCAGCCCCAGCATTTT. It codes for CASTLQGERNQPQHF.

The V call is TRBV6-2 or TRBV6-3, the J call TRBJ1-1, with D unclear. V lost 6 bases and J lost 0, with 17 bases in between. The CDR3 runs to 16 residues. Germline CDR1 MNHEY, CDR2 SVGEGT. CDR3 in DNA: TGTGCCAGCAGATTCGAAGCGAAGAGTCTGAACACTGAAGCTTTCTTT. It codes for CASRFEAKSLNTEAFF.

This clonotype turned up a few times. V usage is TRBV2 and J usage is TRBJ2-5, with no clear D. Per the germline V gene, CDR1 is SNHLY and CDR2 is FYNNEI. V lost 4 bases, J lost 1 base, and 4 bases lay in between. CDR3 length: 12 residues. DNA of the CDR3: TGTGCCAGCAGTGTACTCCAAGAGACCCAGTACTTC. Its protein product is CASSVLQETQYF.

The gene calls are TRBV27 and TRBJ2-5; 12 nucleotides match TRBD2. Trimming removed 6 bases from V and 4 bases from J; junction bases left unmatched: 3. Germline CDR1 reads MNHEY; CDR2 reads SMNVEV (reference sequence). This CDR3 has 14 residues. The CDR3 DNA is TGTGCCAGCAGAGCTAGCGGGAGGGGAGAGACCCAGTACTTC. It specifies CASRASGRGETQYF.

This clonotype has ten or more counts. This sequence joins TRBV10-3 and TRBJ1-2; TRBD1 is a possible D gene (6 bases). The CDR3 has 13 residues. Trimming shortened V by 5 bases and J by 4 bases, and 11 bases separated the two germline ends. Per germline, CDR1 ENHRY and CDR2 SYGVKD. The CDR3 coding sequence is TGTGCCATCAGTATGGACAGCGTCTATGGCTACACCTTC. Protein sequence: CAISMDSVYGYTF.

This clonotype was seen a few times. A read error is possible here, since a much larger clone lies one base away. Likely a read error: the CDR3 ends without its conserved phenylalanine or tryptophan. This rearrangement joins TRBV19 to TRBJ1-5; maybe TRBD1 (6 bases). Germline V gives CDR1 LNHDA, CDR2 SQIVND (reference sequence). The CDR3 is made up of 13 amino acids. For the CDR3, the DNA is TGTGCAATAAGCACAGGGCGCAATCAGCCCCAGCATGTT. The encoded protein is CAISTGRNQPQHV.

This clonotype appeared many times. The chain joins TRBV29-1 to TRBJ1-2, with 10 bases identical to TRBD1. This CDR3 comprises 14 residues. Germline V gene data show CDR1 as SQVTM and CDR2 as ANQGSEA. V gave up 8 bases and J gave up 4 bases; unmatched junction bases: 10. CDR3 DNA sequence: TGCAGCACACAAGGACAGGGGGAAGGCTATGGCTACACCTTC. It encodes CSTQGQGEGYGYTF.

The gene calls are TRBV28 and TRBJ1-1; TRBD1 is a possible D gene (5 bases). This CDR3 is 16 amino acids long. Trimming took off 4 bases at V and 0 bases at J, with 15 bases between the two ends. Germline loops: CDR1 MDHEN, CDR2 SYDVKM. The CDR3 loop is CASSYWSRGLNTEAFF. Written as DNA, the CDR3 is TGTGCCAGCAGTTATTGGTCAAGGGGCCTGAACACTGAAGCTTTCTTT.

This chain links TRBV12-3 or TRBV12-4 with TRBJ2-2; D unresolved. The CDR3 covers 15 residues. Trimming shortened V by 5 bases and J by 3 bases, and 13 bases separated the two germline ends. CDR3 sequence (DNA): TGTGCCAGCAGTCCCTCCCGACTGTACACCGGGGAGCTGTTTTTT. Translating it yields CASSPSRLYTGELFF.

This clonotype was found many times. The chain uses TRBV6-1 and TRBJ1-6; 9 bases are a match to TRBD1. Germline V gene data show CDR1 as MNHNS and CDR2 as SASEGT. The trim removed 5 bases at V and 7 bases at J, leaving 6 bases unmatched. The CDR3 contains 15 residues. CDR3 coding DNA: TGTGCCAGCAGTCCCCTGACAGGGGGGAATTCACCCCTCCACTTT. Translating it yields CASSPLTGGNSPLHF.

In its sample, this clonotype was seen many times. The V gene is TRBV27, the J gene TRBJ1-2; weak D call: TRBD1 (6 bases). The germline CDR1 and CDR2 sequences are MNHEY and SMNVEV (reference sequence). The V and J ends lost 0 bases and 7 bases respectively, with 12 bases between them. This CDR3 region has 14 residues. Written as DNA, the CDR3 is TGTGCCAGCAGTTTATCACCAGGGGCGGTTGGCTACACCTTC. Translating gives CASSLSPGAVGYTF.

The sample holds many counts of this clonotype. V is TRBV5-1 and J is TRBJ2-7; D may be TRBD1 or TRBD2 (5 bases each). Trimming stripped 3 bases from V and 5 bases from J, with 15 bases between. The CDR3 is 14 amino acids. Germline V gives CDR1 SGHRS, CDR2 YFSETQ. The CDR3 region is CASSSSGTPDEQYF. The CDR3, as DNA: TGCGCCAGCAGCTCTTCCGGGACCCCCGACGAGCAGTACTTC.

This clonotype was counted many times. The chain couples TRBV10-2 to TRBJ1-3; D remains ambiguous. Germline V gene data show CDR1 as WSHSY and CDR2 as SAAADI. There are 15 residues in the CDR3. V was trimmed by 2 bases and J by 0 bases, leaving 8 bases between them. CDR3 nucleotides: TGCGCCAGCAGTGAGACTAGGGTCTCTGGAAACACCATATATTTT. As protein: CASSETRVSGNTIYF.

This clonotype has only a few counts. The chain is built from TRBV30 and TRBJ1-2; possibly TRBD1 for D (5 bases). This CDR3 region has 12 residues. V dropped 2 bases and J dropped 8 bases, with 12 bases sitting between them. Germline V lookup: CDR1 GTSNPN, CDR2 SVGIG (reference sequence). The CDR3 region is CAWSRDRRGYTF. CDR3 bases: TGTGCCTGGAGTCGCGACAGAAGAGGCTACACCTTC.

This clonotype was found many times. The chain couples TRBV12-3 or TRBV12-4 to TRBJ1-1, with 7 bases lining up with TRBD1. The CDR3 runs 15 residues. Trimming cost V 3 bases and J 6 bases; bases outside gene matches: 10. CDR3 in amino acids: CASSFLPGGGAEAFF. Written as DNA, the CDR3 is TGTGCCAGCAGTTTTTTGCCAGGGGGTGGGGCTGAAGCTTTCTTT.

The chain joins TRBV28 to TRBJ2-7; D is perhaps TRBD1 (6 bases). CDR1 is MDHEN and CDR2 is SYDVKM in the germline V gene. The V end lost 8 bases, the J end lost 1 base, and 18 bases lay between the germline ends. The CDR3 spans 15 residues. The CDR3 DNA follows: TGTGCCAGCGGTTACACAGGGTTTTGGTCCTACGAGCAGTACTTC. It yields the protein CASGYTGFWSYEQYF.

The chain is built from TRBV6-5 and TRBJ1-1; 7 positions match TRBD1. Trimming removed 7 bases from V and 1 base from J; junction bases left unmatched: 12. The CDR3 extends over 16 amino acids. Germline V CDR1 and CDR2: MNHEY, SVGAGI. CDR3 residues: CASTFLAGGGNTEAFF. CDR3 bases: TGTGCCAGCACTTTCCTTGCAGGGGGAGGGAACACTGAAGCTTTCTTT.

In its sample, this clonotype was seen once. This rearrangement joins TRBV12-3 or TRBV12-4 to TRBJ2-5; maybe TRBD2 (5 bases). The V and J ends lost 6 bases and 4 bases respectively, with 12 bases between them. The CDR3 has 13 amino acids. CDR3 in amino acids: CASRNRTVETQYF. CDR3 sequence (DNA): TGTGCCAGCAGGAACCGGACTGTAGAGACCCAGTACTTC.

The CDR3 loop reads CASSPSGGSTGELFF. The CDR3 coding sequence is TGTGCCAGCAGCCCTAGCGGGGGGAGCACCGGGGAGCTGTTTTTT. This chain joins TRBV9 and TRBJ2-2, with 11 bases that match TRBD2. The germline CDR1 and CDR2 sequences are SGDLS and YYNGEE. Trimming removed 4 bases from V and 4 bases from J; junction bases left unmatched: 3. The CDR3 spans 15 residues.

The V call is TRBV6-1, the J call TRBJ2-5; 7 bases match TRBD2. This CDR3 comprises 15 residues. Germline CDR1 and CDR2: MNHNS and SASEGT. V was pared by 5 bases and J by 8 bases, with 14 bases of the junction left unmatched. The CDR3 DNA is TGTGCCAGCAGTCAGACTAGCAAGACAAGAGATACCCAGTACTTC. Amino acid sequence: CASSQTSKTRDTQYF.